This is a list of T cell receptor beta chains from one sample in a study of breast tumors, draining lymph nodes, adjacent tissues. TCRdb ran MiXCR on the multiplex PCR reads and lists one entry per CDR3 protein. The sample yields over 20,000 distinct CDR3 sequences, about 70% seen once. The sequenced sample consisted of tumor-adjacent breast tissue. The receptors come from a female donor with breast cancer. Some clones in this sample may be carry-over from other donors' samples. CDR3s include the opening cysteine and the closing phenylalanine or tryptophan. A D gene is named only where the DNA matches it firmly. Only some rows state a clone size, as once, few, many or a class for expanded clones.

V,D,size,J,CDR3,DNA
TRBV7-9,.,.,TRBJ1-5,CASSPTIGAAHEAQHF,TGTGCCAGCAGCCCGACGATAGGCGCAGCCCACGAGGCCCAGCATTTT
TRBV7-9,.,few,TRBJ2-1,CASSSTGTEQFF,TGTGCCAGCAGCAGCACAGGGACTGAGCAGTTCTTC
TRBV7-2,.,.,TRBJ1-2,CASSLFEGGYTF,TGTGCCAGCAGCTTATTCGAGGGCGGCTACACCTTC
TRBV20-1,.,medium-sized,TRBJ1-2,CSAREEGEGYTF,TGCAGTGCTAGAGAGGAGGGAGAGGGCTACACCTTC
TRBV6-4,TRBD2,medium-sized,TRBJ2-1,CASSDERGAEYNEQFF,TGTGCCAGCAGTGACGAGCGGGGGGCCGAGTACAATGAGCAGTTCTTC
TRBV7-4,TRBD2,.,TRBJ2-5,CASSSLAGGGETQYF,TGTGCCAGCAGCTCCTTAGCGGGGGGGGGTGAGACCCAGTACTTC
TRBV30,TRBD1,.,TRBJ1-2,CAWKGQNYGYTF,TGTGCCTGGAAGGGACAGAACTATGGCTACACCTTC
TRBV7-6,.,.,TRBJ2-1,CASSPSPWNEQFF,TGTGCCAGCAGCCCAAGCCCTTGGAATGAGCAGTTCTTC
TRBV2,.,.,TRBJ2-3,CASSDIQGSTDTRYF,TGTGCCAGCAGTGATATTCAGGGAAGCACAGATACGCGGTATTTT
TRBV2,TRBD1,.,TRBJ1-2,CASSERTGAYGYAF,TGTGCCAGCAGTGAACGCACAGGGGCCTATGGCTACGCCTTC
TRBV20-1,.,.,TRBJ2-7,CSAREGVNEQYF,TGCAGTGCTAGAGAGGGGGTTAACGAGCAGTACTTC
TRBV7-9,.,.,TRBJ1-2,CASSWAGNYGYTF,TGTGCCAGCAGTTGGGCAGGGAACTATGGCTACACCTTC
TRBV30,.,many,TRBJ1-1,CAWSGRQANTEAFF,TGTGCCTGGAGTGGGAGACAGGCGAACACTGAAGCTTTCTTT
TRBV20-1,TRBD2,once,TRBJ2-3,CSLPGLRTDTQYF,TGCAGTCTCCCGGGACTACGCACAGATACGCAGTATTTT
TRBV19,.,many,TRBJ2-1,CASRGRGGNEQFF,TGTGCGTCTCGGGGCAGGGGAGGGAATGAGCAGTTCTTC
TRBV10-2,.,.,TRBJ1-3,CASNDRFSGNTIYF,TGCGCCAGCAATGACAGATTCTCTGGAAACACCATATATTTT
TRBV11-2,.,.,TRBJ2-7,CASSLGPAVMYEQYF,TGTGCCAGCAGCTTAGGGCCGGCTGTAATGTACGAGCAGTACTTC
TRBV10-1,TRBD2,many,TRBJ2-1,CASSKLAGDYNEQFF,TGCGCCAGCAGTAAGCTAGCGGGAGATTACAATGAGCAGTTCTTC
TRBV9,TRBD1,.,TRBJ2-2,CASSVGGQGTGELFF,TGTGCCAGCAGCGTAGGGGGACAGGGCACCGGGGAGCTGTTTTTT
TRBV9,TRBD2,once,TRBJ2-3,CASSEEGLTTDTQYF,TGTGCCAGCAGCGAGGAGGGACTAACCACAGATACGCAGTATTTT
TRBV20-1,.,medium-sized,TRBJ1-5,CSAGNSNQPQHF,TGCAGTGCTGGGAATAGCAATCAGCCCCAGCATTTT
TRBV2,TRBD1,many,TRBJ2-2,CASRGTGGTGELFF,TGTGCCAGCAGGGGGACAGGGGGTACCGGGGAGCTGTTTTTT
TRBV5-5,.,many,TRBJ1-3,CASSLGGGRSGNTIYF,TGTGCCAGCAGCTTGGGGGGGGGTCGATCTGGAAACACCATATATTTT
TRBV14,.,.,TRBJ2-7,CASSQDWGGYEQYF,TGTGCCAGCAGCCAAGATTGGGGTGGTTACGAGCAGTACTTC
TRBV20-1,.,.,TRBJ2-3,CSASNPRVTDTQYF,TGCAGTGCTAGCAATCCCCGCGTCACAGATACGCAGTATTTT
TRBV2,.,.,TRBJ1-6,CASSNDRTNSPLHF,TGTGCCAGCAGTAACGACAGGACTAATTCACCCCTCCACTTT